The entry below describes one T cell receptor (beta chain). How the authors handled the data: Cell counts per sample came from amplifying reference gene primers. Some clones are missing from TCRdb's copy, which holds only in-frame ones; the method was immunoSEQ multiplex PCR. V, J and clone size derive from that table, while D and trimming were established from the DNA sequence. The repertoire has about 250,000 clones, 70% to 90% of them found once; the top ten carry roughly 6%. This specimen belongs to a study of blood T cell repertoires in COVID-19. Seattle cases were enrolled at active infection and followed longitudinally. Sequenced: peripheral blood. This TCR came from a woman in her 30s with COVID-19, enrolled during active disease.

The CDR3 loop reads CASSPGEYYVLETQYF. CDR3 nucleotides: TGCGCCAGCAGCCCCGGGGAGTACTACGTACTGGAGACCCAGTACTTC. The chain is built from TRBV4-1 and TRBJ2-5; maybe TRBD2 (5 bases). Germline V gene lookup returns CDR1 MGHRA and CDR2 YSYEKL. Trimming took off 4 bases at V and 5 bases at J, with 20 bases between the two ends. The CDR3 has 16 residues.